This passage covers 5 T cell receptor beta chains from one sample sequenced in a study of cytomegalovirus exposure and HLA in healthy donors. Amplification used 60 Vbeta primers and 13 Jbeta primers. Clones were read by immunoSEQ multiplex PCR, and TCRdb kept only the in-frame ones, dropping some. This table holds 45,000 to 70,000 clones, 80% to 85% found once. What was sequenced was PBMCs. The receptors come from a man aged 30 to 39 in good health and CMV-seronegative.

The J gene is TRBJ2-7, the V gene TRBV7-6, with 9 bases that match TRBD2. The CDR3 extends over 17 amino acids. Germline CDR1 SGHVS, CDR2 FNYEAQ. With 3 bases clipped from V and 0 bases from J, the junction kept 9 bases outside the gene matches. The CDR3 DNA reads as TGTGCCAGCAGCTTCGCGGGAGGGACCCAGAGCTCCTACGAGCAGTACTTC. Protein: CASSFAGGTQSSYEQYF.

This clone was observed once. This chain connects TRBV7-3 to TRBJ2-2, with D maybe TRBD2 (6 bases). Germline assignment: CDR1 SGHTA and CDR2 FQGTGA. This CDR3 contains 18 residues. V lost 5 bases, J lost 5 bases, and 24 bases lay in between. The CDR3 here is CASSRVGTRGYSTGELFF. DNA for the CDR3: TGTGCCAGCAGCCGGGTGGGGACCCGGGGGTACTCAACCGGGGAGCTGTTTTTT.

The chain employs TRBV30 and TRBJ2-5; D is uncertain. The better agreement between TRBJ2-7 and the DNA end casts doubt on the J call. The germline CDR1 and CDR2 sequences are GTSNPN and SVGIG (reference sequence). The CDR3 runs to 14 residues. The CDR3 sequence: CAWSVLSWGYEQYF. DNA of the CDR3: TGTGCCTGGAGTGTACTTTCTTGGGGCTACGAGCAGTACTTC.

The rearrangement uses TRBV19 and TRBJ1-2; D is unresolved. CDR1 is LNHDA and CDR2 is SQIVND in the germline V gene (reference sequence). This CDR3 has 14 amino acids. Trimming took 1 base from V and 0 from J, leaving 6 bases between them. The CDR3 nucleotides read TGTGCCAGTAGTATAGGGGGAGCTAACTATGGCTACACCTTC. Its protein product is CASSIGGANYGYTF. Full variable domain (rest looked up from reference TRBV19 and TRBJ1-2): DGGITQSPKYLFRKEGQNVTLSCEQNLNHDAMYWYRQDPGQGLRLIYYSQIVNDFQKGDIAEGYSVSREKKESFPLTVTSAQKNPTAFYLCASSIGGANYGYTFGSGTRLTVV.

The V call is TRBV28, the J call TRBJ1-2; weak D call: TRBD1 (5 bases). CDR1 and CDR2 from the germline V gene are MDHEN and SYDVKM. The CDR3 length is 14 residues. Deletions cut 6 bases from V and 0 bases from J, with 11 bases between. The CDR3 DNA follows: TGTGCCAGCAGGGGGACTAACTCTAACTATGGCTACACCTTC. This encodes CASRGTNSNYGYTF.